This TCR beta chain was recorded in a study of cytomegalovirus exposure and HLA in healthy donors. Study-level points and caveats: A few chains linked to CMV were shown in vitro to be specific for CMV antigens. The classifier was said to identify cytomegalovirus status with high specificity and sensitivity. TCR beta chains numbering under 200 were designated cytomegalovirus-associated.

Concerning this clone itself: Its antigen is as yet unknown.

Measured with immunoSEQ multiplex PCR; TCRdb has only the in-frame clones, and not every one. The table includes over 100,000 clones, around 96% detected once. Sequenced input: PBMCs. This TCR was recovered from a woman aged 18-30 years in good health and CMV-seronegative.

The CDR3 DNA sequence: TGTGCCAGCAGCTTGGGTTCCGGGACTAGCGGGTACTACGAGCAGTACTTC. This encodes CASSLGSGTSGYYEQYF. The chain links TRBV9 to TRBJ2-7, with 12 bases aligning to TRBD2. CDR1 SGDLS and CDR2 YYNGEE come from the germline V gene. V gave up 4 bases and J gave up 3 bases; unmatched junction bases: 11. The CDR3 spans 17 residues.